This T cell receptor (beta chain) was observed in a study of blood T cell repertoires in COVID-19. Study-wide background: PBMCs, B-cell-depleted T cells, or T cells provided the cDNA or gDNA that made up the material.

The CDR3 sequence is 16 residues long. V was pared by 0 bases and J by 4 bases, with 15 bases between. Germline assignment: CDR1 SGHDT and CDR2 YYEEEE. TCRdb's copy holds only in-frame clones and misses some; the assay was immunoSEQ multiplex PCR. The top ten hold 9.5% to 10% of the sample, which has some 200,000 clones, roughly 84% seen once. This TCR was recovered from a man aged 50 or older with active or convalescent COVID-19. V and J are TRBV5-6 and TRBJ2-3, with a possible D match to TRBD1 (5 bases). The sample was peripheral blood. CDR3 loop: CASSLASGFLADTQYF. The DNA of the CDR3 is TGTGCCAGCAGCTTGGCGTCAGGGTTTTTAGCAGATACGCAGTATTTT.